Each of the 9 T cell receptor beta chains below was sequenced from the same sample in a study of response to subunit inactivated influenza vaccine (dated by TCRdb to 2017 to 2018). The receptor library was made with RT-PCR. Sequencing was carried out with an Illumina HiSeq 2500. TCRdb trimmed the raw reads at Q25, called clones with MiXCR and kept productive beta chains. Each entry merges the rows of one CDR3 protein and shows their most common DNA and genes. The sample includes 280,000 or so distinct CDR3 sequences, with about a fifth observed a single time. The ten largest clones add up to approximately 10% of the sample. The source was PBMCs from blood, collected less than 22 months after vaccination. The receptors derive from a man between 50 and 69 years old who received an inactivated influenza vaccine. Donor details come from another sample of the same person, matched by shared clones.

CDR3 loop: CASSQKDGTGNEKLFF. The DNA for the CDR3 is TGTGCCAGCAGCCAGAAAGACGGGACGGGTAATGAAAAACTGTTTTTT. This chain joins TRBV4-2 and TRBJ1-4; weak D call: TRBD1 (5 bases). This CDR3 has 16 residues. CDR1 is LGHNA, CDR2 YNFKEQ, per germline. V was clipped by 3 bases and J by 4 bases, with 15 bases between them.

This clonotype has a handful of counts. The rearrangement joins TRBV5-4 to TRBJ1-1, with no clear D. V gave up 0 bases and J gave up 6 bases, with 12 bases separating them. This CDR3 region has 14 residues. CDR1 and CDR2 (germline): SGHNT, YYREEE (reference sequence). The CDR3, as DNA: TGTGCCAGCAGCTTGGCGGCCAATATCGCTGAAGCTTTCTTT. Protein: CASSLAANIAEAFF.

Only a few counts were recorded for this clonotype. The chain employs TRBV9 and TRBJ2-3; TRBD2 matches 9 bases. This CDR3 is built from 16 residues. The V gene end was trimmed by 4 bases and the J gene end by 4 bases; junction bases not matched to a gene: 10. Germline V CDR1 and CDR2: SGDLS, YYNGEE. The CDR3 DNA sequence: TGTGCCAGCAGCCCCACGACTAGCGGATATCCAGATACGCAGTATTTT. This gives the protein CASSPTTSGYPDTQYF.

This CDR3 is CAISGRKRDYEQYF. CDR3 bases: TGTGCCATCAGTGGCCGGAAGCGAGACTACGAGCAGTACTTC. The chain recombines TRBV10-3 with TRBJ2-7; D not resolved. V was pared by 4 bases and J by 3 bases, with 13 bases between. This CDR3 is 14 amino acids long. Germline-derived CDR1 and CDR2 are ENHRY and SYGVKD.

This clonotype was seen many times. V is TRBV20-1 and J is TRBJ1-1; D might be TRBD1 (6 bases). The V end lost 8 bases, the J end lost 0 bases, and 22 bases lay between the germline ends. Germline-derived CDR1 and CDR2 are DFQATT and SNEGSKA (reference sequence). There are 16 residues in the CDR3. CDR3 DNA: TGCAGTTACATCCGGGACACAGGATTCATGAACACTGAAGCTTTCTTT. Protein: CSYIRDTGFMNTEAFF.

This clonotype has only a few counts. The chain uses TRBV4-2 and TRBJ2-7; D not resolved. The germline V gene encodes CDR1 LGHNA and CDR2 YNFKEQ. V was shortened by 0 bases and J by 1 base, with 10 bases between the two germline ends. The length of the CDR3 is 15 residues. The CDR3 DNA follows: TGTGCCAGCAGCCAAGATCCCAGTGCATCCTACGAGCAGTACTTC. Residues: CASSQDPSASYEQYF.

This clonotype was counted only a few times. The V gene is TRBV6-1, the J gene TRBJ1-2; D not certain. The V end lost 2 bases, the J end lost 6 bases, and 16 bases lay between the germline ends. The CDR3 totals 15 residues. Looked up from germline, CDR1 is MNHNS and CDR2 is SASEGT. The CDR3 DNA sequence: TGTGCCAGCAGTGAAAGGCGGACTGATAGGGATGGCTACACCTTC. Translating it yields CASSERRTDRDGYTF.

This clonotype was found a few times. The V gene is TRBV29-1, the J gene TRBJ1-1; D is unclear. V was clipped by 6 bases and J by 0 bases, with 11 bases between them. This CDR3 has 13 residues. Germline V lookup: CDR1 SQVTM, CDR2 ANQGSEA. The DNA for the CDR3 is TGCAGCGTGAGAGGACGGTTGAACACTGAAGCTTTCTTT. Translation: CSVRGRLNTEAFF.

The chain joins TRBV28 to TRBJ2-3; TRBD1 might be the D (6 bases). This CDR3 has 17 amino acids. The V and J ends lost 6 bases and 0 bases respectively, with 19 bases between them. Germline V gene lookup returns CDR1 MDHEN and CDR2 SYDVKM. The CDR3 sequence is CASSRTIGTSSTDTQYF. CDR3 in DNA: TGTGCCAGCAGCCGGACAATTGGGACATCTAGCACAGATACGCAGTATTTT.